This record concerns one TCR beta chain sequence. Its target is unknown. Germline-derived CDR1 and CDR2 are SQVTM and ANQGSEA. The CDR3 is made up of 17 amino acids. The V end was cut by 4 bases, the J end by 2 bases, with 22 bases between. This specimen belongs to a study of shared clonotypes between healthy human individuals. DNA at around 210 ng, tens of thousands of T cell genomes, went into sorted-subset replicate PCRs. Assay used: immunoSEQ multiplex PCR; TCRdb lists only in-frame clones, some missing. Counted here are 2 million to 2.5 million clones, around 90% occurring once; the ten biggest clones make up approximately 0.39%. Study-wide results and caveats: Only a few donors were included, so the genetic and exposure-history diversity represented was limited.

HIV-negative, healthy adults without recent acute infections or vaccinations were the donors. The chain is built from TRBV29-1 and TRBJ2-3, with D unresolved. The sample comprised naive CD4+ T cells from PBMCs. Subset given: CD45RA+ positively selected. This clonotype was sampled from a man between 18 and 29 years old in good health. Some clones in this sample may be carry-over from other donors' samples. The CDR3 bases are TGCAGCGTTGGTCCCTTCGACCTCGCGCCTCCCACAGATACGCAGTATTTT. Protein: CSVGPFDLAPPTDTQYF.